The 23 T cell receptor beta chains below all came from one sample that was sequenced in a study of CD8+ T cells in alopecia areata. Once RNA had been extracted, it was reverse transcribed into cDNA to act as the sequencing template. TCRdb's copy holds only in-frame clones and misses some; the assay was immunoSEQ multiplex PCR. Here the sample spans about 180,000 clones, around 51% being singletons. The treatment is: oral pan-JAK inhibitor, 5-10 mg twice daily. The starting material was CD8+ T cells sorted from blood, obtained at week 52, from a patient treated with tofacitinib. The source is a human donor with alopecia areata.

The chain is built from TRBV7-8 and TRBJ1-1, with D possibly TRBD1 on 6 matching bases. The CDR3 has 15 amino acids. Germline V lookup: CDR1 SGHVS, CDR2 FQNEAQ. V was pared by 8 bases and J by 3 bases, with 19 bases between. CDR3 protein: CASLANRERYTEAFF. For the CDR3, the DNA is TGTGCCAGCCTCGCAAACAGGGAGCGATACACTGAAGCTTTCTTT.

This sequence joins TRBV19 and TRBJ1-5, with TRBD1 matching over 9 bases. The J segment lost 6 bases and the V segment lost 5 bases, leaving 8 bases of the junction unmatched. CDR3 length: 15 amino acids. Germline V gene lookup returns CDR1 LNHDA and CDR2 SQIVND (reference sequence). The CDR3 protein is CASSFGTGTGQPQHF. In nucleotides, the CDR3 is TGTGCCAGTAGTTTCGGGACAGGGACGGGTCAGCCCCAGCATTTT.

This chain links TRBV5-6 with TRBJ2-2; 7 bases map to TRBD2. The V segment lost 4 bases and the J segment 3 bases; nucleotides outside the gene matches: 6. This CDR3 has 15 residues. Germline CDR1 SGHDT, CDR2 YYEEEE. The CDR3 loop is CASSPLREYTGELFF. CDR3 coding DNA: TGTGCCAGCAGCCCTCTGCGGGAGTACACCGGGGAGCTGTTTTTT.

This clone was observed a few times. V and J are TRBV4-1 and TRBJ2-5; tentative D call: TRBD1 (6 bases). The CDR3 covers 14 residues. V was pared by 4 bases and J by 4 bases, with 13 bases between. The germline V gene has CDR1 MGHRA and CDR2 YSYEKL. CDR3 sequence: CASSLRRGSETQYF. The CDR3 nucleotides are TGCGCCAGCAGCCTAAGAAGGGGGTCAGAGACCCAGTACTTC.

This chain connects TRBV29-1 to TRBJ2-1; 7 nucleotides match TRBD1. This CDR3 region has 15 residues. CDR1 and CDR2 (germline): SQVTM, ANQGSEA. Losses at the gene ends were 5 bases for V and 4 bases for J; bases not matched to a gene: 11. The CDR3 loop is CSVKGQGVGYNEQFF. CDR3 DNA: TGCAGCGTTAAAGGGCAGGGGGTGGGGTACAATGAGCAGTTCTTC.

This chain connects TRBV2 to TRBJ2-2; 10 bases agree with TRBD2. The CDR3 covers 16 residues. Germline CDR1 reads SNHLY; CDR2 reads FYNNEI. J was trimmed by 7 bases and V by 6 bases; bases with no gene match: 11. The CDR3 DNA is TGTGCCAGCAGCGCCTCTAGCGGGGGAATCGTCGGGGAGCTGTTTTTT. Encoded protein: CASSASSGGIVGELFF.

This sequence joins TRBV29-1 and TRBJ2-7, with D unresolved. The V and J ends lost 4 bases and 1 base respectively, with 8 bases between them. The CDR3 length is 12 residues. Germline-derived CDR1 and CDR2 are SQVTM and ANQGSEA. In DNA, the CDR3 is TGCAGCGTTGCACTACAGTCCTACGAGCAGTACTTC. Translated, it gives CSVALQSYEQYF.

This clone has just a few counts. V gene TRBV7-9 combines with J gene TRBJ1-2; D is undetermined. This CDR3 has 14 residues. From germline, CDR1 is SEHNR and CDR2 FQNEAQ (reference sequence). Between the trimmed V and J ends, which lost 7 bases and 5 bases, there was a span of 17 bases. CDR3 residues: CASTPSLGKYGYTF. The CDR3 DNA follows: TGTGCCAGCACCCCCAGTTTGGGGAAGTATGGCTACACCTTC.

The V and J genes are TRBV13 and TRBJ2-7; possible D gene TRBD2, 5 bases. V lost 2 bases and J lost 5, with 10 bases in between. Per germline, CDR1 PRHDT and CDR2 FYEKMQ (reference sequence). The CDR3 extends over 13 amino acids. CDR3 amino acids: CASSLYRGDEQYF. The CDR3 DNA reads TGTGCCAGCAGCTTATACCGGGGTGACGAGCAGTACTTC.

The V call is TRBV10-3, the J call TRBJ2-7; 8 nucleotides line up with TRBD1. The CDR3 runs to 12 residues. CDR1 ENHRY and CDR2 SYGVKD come from the germline V gene. Losses at the gene ends were 8 bases for V and 4 bases for J; bases not matched to a gene: 4. The CDR3 DNA sequence: TGTGCCATCCGGGACAGGCGGTACGAGCAGTACTTC. Its translation: CAIRDRRYEQYF.

V usage is TRBV7-9 and J usage is TRBJ2-6; 7 nucleotides agree with TRBD1. Germline trimming cut 5 bases from V and 2 bases from J; bases unmatched to any gene: 6. CDR3 length: 16 residues. Germline CDR1 SEHNR, CDR2 FQNEAQ (reference sequence). CDR3 in amino acids: CASSKRQGAGANVLTF. The DNA for the CDR3 is TGTGCCAGCAGCAAGAGACAGGGTGCTGGGGCCAACGTCCTGACTTTC.

The rearrangement uses TRBV11-2 and TRBJ2-1; D gene unclear. V gave up 1 base and J gave up 10 bases, with 8 bases separating them. From germline, CDR1 is SGHAT and CDR2 FQNNGV. The CDR3 is 12 residues long. The CDR3 sequence: CASSLGVGEQFF. CDR3 bases: TGTGCCAGCAGCTTAGGGGTCGGGGAGCAGTTCTTC.

The chain joins TRBV7-8 to TRBJ2-2; 9 bases map to TRBD1. The germline V gene encodes CDR1 SGHVS and CDR2 FQNEAQ. CDR3 length equals 14 residues. Germline trimming cut 4 bases from V and 7 bases from J; bases unmatched to any gene: 4. The CDR3 reads CASSYRGQHGELFF. In DNA form, the CDR3 reads TGTGCCAGCAGCTACAGGGGGCAGCACGGGGAGCTGTTTTTT.

This clone showed up just a few times. V usage is TRBV4-3 and J usage is TRBJ2-7; 9 bases line up with TRBD2. The CDR3 runs to 15 residues. The germline V gene encodes CDR1 LGHNA and CDR2 YSLEER. V trimming: 1 base; J trimming: 6 bases; junction bases outside the gene matches: 7. In DNA, the CDR3 is TGCGCCAGCAGCCAAGGATACCTAGCGGGGTCCGAGCAGTACTTC. As protein: CASSQGYLAGSEQYF.

The V and J genes are TRBV7-9 and TRBJ1-1; TRBD1 matches at 7 bases. CDR3 length: 14 residues. Germline values: CDR1 SEHNR, CDR2 FQNEAQ (reference sequence). After removal of 7 bases from V and 1 base from J, the junction contained 6 bases not matched to a gene. The CDR3 region is CASNPGTANTEAFF. CDR3 DNA sequence: TGTGCCAGCAACCCCGGGACAGCGAACACTGAAGCTTTCTTT.

This clone was counted only a few times. The rearrangement links TRBV29-1 to TRBJ2-7; 10 bases agree with TRBD2. Losses at the gene ends were 1 base for V and 3 bases for J; bases not matched to a gene: 3. The germline CDR1 and CDR2 sequences are SQVTM and ANQGSEA. The CDR3 is made up of 14 amino acids. CDR3 amino acids: CSVEALAGVYEQYF. In DNA form, the CDR3 reads TGCAGCGTTGAAGCGCTAGCGGGGGTCTACGAGCAGTACTTC.

The chain combines TRBV7-9 with TRBJ2-7; TRBD1 might be the D (6 bases). This CDR3 has 14 residues. Per germline, CDR1 SEHNR and CDR2 FQNEAQ (reference sequence). Between the trimmed V and J ends, which lost 1 base and 2 bases, there was a span of 9 bases. The CDR3 sequence is CASSLGTEAYEQYF. The CDR3 DNA reads as TGTGCCAGCAGCTTAGGGACAGAGGCCTACGAGCAGTACTTC.

The rearrangement uses TRBV30 and TRBJ2-3; 9 bases are shared with TRBD1. Germline lookup yields CDR1 GTSNPN and CDR2 SVGIG (reference sequence). The CDR3 spans 15 residues. The V segment lost 1 base and the J segment 3 bases; nucleotides outside the gene matches: 5. CDR3 nucleotide sequence: TGTGCCTGGAGTGCCGGGACAGGGATAACAGATACGCAGTATTTT. Residues: CAWSAGTGITDTQYF.

The chain couples TRBV6-5 to TRBJ1-4; no clear D gene. Trimming left V 0 bases short and J 2 bases short, with 10 bases between. The CDR3 sequence is 16 residues long. Looked up from germline, CDR1 is MNHEY and CDR2 is SVGAGI. CDR3 amino acids: CASSYSEEGTNEKLFF. CDR3 coding DNA: TGTGCCAGCAGTTACTCGGAGGAAGGCACTAATGAAAAACTGTTTTTT.

The chain combines TRBV27 with TRBJ1-2, with TRBD1 identical over 8 bases. V was pared by 6 bases and J by 0 bases, with 12 bases of the junction left unmatched. From germline, CDR1 is MNHEY and CDR2 SMNVEV (reference sequence). CDR3 length: 17 residues. The CDR3 nucleotides are TGTGCCAGCAGCCCCGGACAGGGTTTCTTAGCTAACTATGGCTACACCTTC. Protein: CASSPGQGFLANYGYTF.

This chain links TRBV29-1 with TRBJ2-7; 8 bases align to TRBD2. The trim removed 2 bases at V and 0 bases at J, leaving 6 bases unmatched. Germline values: CDR1 SQVTM, CDR2 ANQGSEA. The CDR3 consists of 15 residues. CDR3 nucleotides: TGCAGCGTTGAAACTAGCGGTGAAGGCTCCTACGAGCAGTACTTC. Its protein product is CSVETSGEGSYEQYF.

Only a few counts were recorded for this clone. The chain uses TRBV7-4 and TRBJ2-7; TRBD2 aligns across 8 bases. Per the germline V gene, CDR1 is SGHVT and CDR2 is SQSDAQ. This CDR3 is 13 amino acids long. After removal of 7 bases from V and 0 bases from J, the junction contained 2 bases not matched to a gene. The CDR3 is CASTAGVSYEQYF. The CDR3 nucleotides are TGTGCCAGCACAGCGGGGGTCTCCTACGAGCAGTACTTC.

The chain employs TRBV7-8 and TRBJ1-5; TRBD1 might be the D (5 bases). Per germline, CDR1 SGHVS and CDR2 FQNEAQ. V lost 0 bases and J lost 6, with 12 bases in between. The CDR3 spans 15 residues. CDR3 loop: CASSLAQGAVQPQHF. The CDR3 DNA reads TGTGCCAGCAGCTTAGCGCAGGGAGCCGTTCAGCCCCAGCATTTT.